The next 29 T cell receptor beta chains were all read from a single sample in a study of blood T cell repertoires in COVID-19 (dated by TCRdb to the early 2020s). Library generation was performed with the immunoSEQ multiplex PCR assay. What TCRdb holds here is the immuneACCESS table cut down to in-frame rearrangements. Part of the clones is not present; checked against another copy, under half of the missing clones reflect an unresolved V gene, and the others are unexplained. In this sample the table shows approximately 120,000 clones, 75% to 85% of which occur a single time. The ten largest clones take up roughly 8.2% of the sample. The sequenced sample was peripheral blood. The origin of the receptors is a woman of 80 years or more with active or convalescent COVID-19.

V usage is TRBV28 and J usage is TRBJ2-2, with a tentative D call TRBD1 (7 bases). V was clipped by 5 bases and J by 3 bases, with 13 bases between them. This CDR3 is 15 amino acids long. Per the germline V gene, CDR1 is MDHEN and CDR2 is SYDVKM. In DNA form, the CDR3 reads TGTGCCAGCAGTCCCGGGGGACAGCACACCGGGGAGCTGTTTTTT. Protein: CASSPGGQHTGELFF.

The chain couples TRBV18 to TRBJ1-2, with TRBD1 matching 8 bases. Losses at the gene ends were 5 bases for V and 8 bases for J; bases not matched to a gene: 10. Germline lookup yields CDR1 KGHSH and CDR2 LQKENI. The CDR3 sequence is 14 residues long. For the CDR3, the DNA is TGTGCCAGCTCAGACGGACAGGGAACGCTGGGCTACACCTTC. Protein product: CASSDGQGTLGYTF.

V and J are TRBV7-3 and TRBJ2-7; no reliable D call. Trimming took off 3 bases at V and 3 bases at J, with 9 bases between the two ends. Germline V CDR1 and CDR2: SGHTA, FQGTGA. The CDR3 length is 13 residues. The CDR3 loop is CASSLDTNYEQYF. The CDR3 coding sequence is TGTGCCAGCAGCTTGGATACTAACTACGAGCAGTACTTC.

The chain employs TRBV4-1 and TRBJ2-7, with TRBD1 identical over 8 bases. Germline V gene lookup returns CDR1 MGHRA and CDR2 YSYEKL. CDR3 length equals 15 residues. V dropped 4 bases and J dropped 0; count of bases not matched to a gene: 5. The CDR3 is CASSRGTGDSYEQYF. The CDR3 region has the DNA TGCGCCAGCAGCCGTGGGACAGGTGACTCCTACGAGCAGTACTTC.

The genes are TRBV5-1 and TRBJ2-7; D may be TRBD1 (6 bases). The CDR3 sequence is 14 residues long. The V gene lost 0 bases and the J gene lost 3 bases, with 10 bases spanning the gap. The germline CDR1 and CDR2 sequences are SGHRS and YFSETQ. CDR3 sequence: CASSLDRVSYEQYF. CDR3 bases: TGCGCCAGCAGCTTGGACAGGGTCAGCTACGAGCAGTACTTC.

V is TRBV2 and J is TRBJ2-3; weak D call: TRBD2 (5 bases). Germline loops: CDR1 SNHLY, CDR2 FYNNEI. V shed 7 bases and J shed 0 bases, with 8 bases lying between them. CDR3 length equals 13 residues. CDR3 loop: CASNRGSTDTQYF. Here the CDR3 DNA reads TGTGCCAGCAATCGGGGAAGCACAGATACGCAGTATTTT.

The chain has TRBV3-1 (or the pseudogene TRBV3-2) and TRBJ2-1; D not certain. Germline V lookup: CDR1 LGHDT, CDR2 YNNKEL (reference sequence). V lost 4 bases to trimming and J lost 8 bases, with 15 bases between them. CDR3 length equals 14 residues. The CDR3 protein is CASSPRLPGHEQFF. CDR3 nucleotides: TGTGCCAGCAGCCCCCGCCTCCCGGGTCATGAGCAGTTCTTC.

This rearrangement joins TRBV9 to TRBJ2-2; 8 nucleotides align to TRBD2. V lost 2 bases to trimming and J lost 0 bases; unmatched junction nucleotides: 3. The CDR3 extends over 16 amino acids. Germline V gene sequence: CDR1 SGDLS, CDR2 YYNGEE. CDR3 in amino acids: CASSVGGVANTGELFF. CDR3 nucleotide sequence: TGTGCCAGCAGCGTCGGGGGGGTAGCGAACACCGGGGAGCTGTTTTTT.

CDR3: CASSFAPDNEQFF. As DNA, the CDR3 is TGTGCCAGCAGCTTCGCCCCAGACAATGAGCAGTTCTTC. The gene calls are TRBV7-3 and TRBJ2-1; D call uncertain. The CDR3 extends over 13 amino acids. Germline CDR1 SGHTA, CDR2 FQGTGA. The ends were cut back, 3 bases at V and 5 bases at J, with 8 bases in the middle.

This clone was seen a single time. This sequence joins TRBV29-1 and TRBJ2-7, with 11 bases identical to TRBD1. This CDR3 is 12 amino acids long. Germline V gene data show CDR1 as SQVTM and CDR2 as ANQGSEA. The CDR3 nucleotides are TGCGGAGGACAGGGGGCGGATTACGAGCAGTACTTC. Translated: CGGQGADYEQYF.

This clone has more than one count but fewer than ten. The chain has TRBV10-2 and TRBJ2-7, with 12 bases aligning to TRBD1. Germline loops: CDR1 WSHSY, CDR2 SAAADI. CDR3 size: 14 residues. V shed 6 bases and J 6 bases; nucleotides not matched to a gene: 6. The CDR3 region has the DNA TGCGCCAGCAGATCCGGGACAGGGGGCCTCGAGCAGTACTTC. It is translated as CASRSGTGGLEQYF.

V is TRBV27 and J is TRBJ2-3; possible D gene TRBD1, 6 bases. The CDR3 extends over 15 amino acids. CDR1 and CDR2 (germline): MNHEY, SMNVEV (reference sequence). V shed 1 base and J shed 2 bases, with 10 bases lying between them. CDR3: CASSLYMGATDTQYF. The CDR3 bases are TGTGCCAGCAGTTTATATATGGGGGCCACAGATACGCAGTATTTT.

The chain employs TRBV5-6 and TRBJ1-1, with unresolved D. The germline V and J ends were trimmed by 1 base and 4 bases, with 5 bases remaining between them. CDR3 length: 12 amino acids. Germline V gene lookup returns CDR1 SGHDT and CDR2 YYEEEE. The CDR3 bases are TGTGCCAGCAGCTTGTACACCACTGAAGCTTTCTTT. Translated: CASSLYTTEAFF.

V gene TRBV30 combines with J gene TRBJ2-2; TRBD1 is a possible D gene (7 bases). Trimming took off 4 bases at V and 4 bases at J, with 16 bases between the two ends. The germline V gene has CDR1 GTSNPN and CDR2 SVGIG (reference sequence). CDR3 length equals 15 residues. This chain's CDR3 is CAWTPGDRATGELFF. CDR3 DNA: TGTGCCTGGACCCCGGGAGACAGGGCCACCGGGGAGCTGTTTTTT.

The chain carries TRBV7-6 and TRBJ2-7, with D tentatively TRBD1 (5 bases). V was shortened by 4 bases and J by 3 bases, with 10 bases between the two germline ends. Germline-derived CDR1 and CDR2 are SGHVS and FNYEAQ. The CDR3 has 13 amino acids. The CDR3 loop reads CASSSTQGYEQYF. The CDR3 coding sequence is TGTGCCAGCAGCTCTACTCAGGGCTACGAGCAGTACTTC.

This chain links TRBV18 with TRBJ2-3; 7 nucleotides match TRBD2. This CDR3 has 15 residues. Germline V gene sequence: CDR1 KGHSH, CDR2 LQKENI. Trimming took 2 bases from V and 4 from J; bases not matched to a gene: 6. The CDR3 nucleotides are TGTGCCAGCTCACCAATGGCGGGAGTCTCAGATACGCAGTATTTT. This codes for CASSPMAGVSDTQYF.

This chain links TRBV29-1 with TRBJ2-3; the match to TRBD2 covers 9 bases. The germline gives CDR1 SQVTM, CDR2 ANQGSEA. The CDR3 covers 15 residues. Losses at the gene ends were 4 bases for V and 5 bases for J; bases not matched to a gene: 10. The CDR3 protein is CSVGDSGSFIDTQYF. CDR3 nucleotides: TGCAGCGTTGGTGATAGCGGGAGCTTTATAGATACGCAGTATTTT.

The gene calls are TRBV5-1 and TRBJ1-3; D possibly corresponds to TRBD1 (6 bases). Trimming left V 1 base short and J 3 bases short, with 14 bases between. The CDR3 covers 16 residues. Germline assignment: CDR1 SGHRS and CDR2 YFSETQ. DNA of the CDR3: TGCGCCAGCAGCTTGCAGGCCAGGGGATTTGGAAACACCATATATTTT. Encoded protein: CASSLQARGFGNTIYF.

J is TRBJ2-1 and V is TRBV11-2, with 13 bases fitting TRBD2. Germline V gives CDR1 SGHAT, CDR2 FQNNGV. This CDR3 contains 16 residues. J was trimmed by 8 bases and V by 4 bases; bases with no gene match: 8. The CDR3 sequence: CASSYLRLAGGYEQFF. In DNA, the CDR3 is TGTGCCAGCAGCTACCTCAGACTAGCGGGAGGATATGAGCAGTTCTTC.

The chain recombines TRBV5-1 with TRBJ2-3; 10 bases match TRBD1. The germline V gene encodes CDR1 SGHRS and CDR2 YFSETQ. This CDR3 is built from 15 residues. Unmatched junction bases numbered 8, after V lost 4 bases and J lost 6 bases. The CDR3, as DNA: TGCGCCAGCAGCCAAACGGACAGGGGGATTGATACGCAGTATTTT. This codes for CASSQTDRGIDTQYF. Together with reference TRBV5-1 and TRBJ2-3, the CDR3 gives the full variable domain: KAGVTQTPRYLIKTRGQQVTLSCSPISGHRSVSWYQQTPGQGLQFLFEYFSETQRNKGNFPGRFSGRQFSNSRSEMNVSTLELGDSALYLCASSQTDRGIDTQYFGPGTRLTVL.

This clone was detected only a few times. Here the CDR3 reads CASSRVSYEQYF. The CDR3 region has the DNA TGTGCCAGCAGTCGAGTGTCCTACGAGCAGTACTTC. V and J are TRBV28 and TRBJ2-7; D is unclear. CDR1 and CDR2 (germline): MDHEN, SYDVKM. CDR3 length: 12 amino acids. Trimming stripped 5 bases from V and 1 base from J, with 6 bases between.

The V and J genes are TRBV27 and TRBJ2-1; 11 nucleotides agree with TRBD2. V was clipped by 6 bases and J by 0 bases; unmatched bases: 1. Germline V gene data show CDR1 as MNHEY and CDR2 as SMNVEV (reference sequence). CDR3 length equals 15 residues. This CDR3 reads CASRTSGISYNEQFF. CDR3 in DNA: TGTGCCAGCAGGACTAGCGGGATCTCCTACAATGAGCAGTTCTTC.

This clone was seen once. The J gene is TRBJ1-3, the V gene TRBV9, with unresolved D. There are 15 residues in the CDR3. CDR1 and CDR2 from the germline V gene are SGDLS and YYNGEE. The germline V and J ends were trimmed by 0 bases and 0 bases, with 7 bases remaining between them. The CDR3 sequence is CASSVGDYSGNTIYF. The DNA of the CDR3 is TGTGCCAGCAGCGTAGGCGATTACTCTGGAAACACCATATATTTT.

This rearrangement joins TRBV14 to TRBJ2-7; D is possibly TRBD2 (6 bases). This CDR3 region has 14 residues. The V end lost 0 bases, the J end lost 4 bases, and 10 bases lay between the germline ends. From germline, CDR1 is SGHDN and CDR2 FVKESK. CDR3 sequence (DNA): TGTGCCAGCAGCCAAGAGTACGGGAGTTACGAGCAGTACTTC. Translation gives CASSQEYGSYEQYF.

CDR3 residues: CASRRTSGDQETQYF. The CDR3 coding sequence is TGTGCCAGCAGGCGGACTAGCGGAGACCAAGAGACCCAGTACTTC. V usage is TRBV6-4 and J usage is TRBJ2-5, with 10 bases identical to TRBD2. The CDR3 extends over 15 amino acids. The germline V gene has CDR1 MRHNA and CDR2 SNTAGT. The trim removed 6 bases at V and 0 bases at J, leaving 4 bases unmatched.

The chain employs TRBV5-1 and TRBJ2-7; 11 bases match TRBD2. The CDR3 consists of 16 residues. Per germline, CDR1 SGHRS and CDR2 YFSETQ. After removal of 2 bases from V and 3 bases from J, the junction contained 7 bases not matched to a gene. CDR3 DNA: TGCGCCAGCAGCTTAGCCGGAGGGACTAGCGGCTACGAGCAGTACTTC. Its protein is CASSLAGGTSGYEQYF.

The genes are TRBV4-1 and TRBJ2-3; maybe TRBD1 (5 bases). Trimming left V 1 base short and J 6 bases short, with 14 bases between. CDR3 length: 15 residues. Germline values: CDR1 MGHRA, CDR2 YSYEKL. The CDR3 bases are TGCGCCAGCAGCCAAGTTATTAGGGGTGCGGATACGCAGTATTTT. Protein product: CASSQVIRGADTQYF.

This clone was counted once. The chain is built from TRBV27 and TRBJ1-5, with D maybe TRBD1 (5 bases). The germline CDR1 and CDR2 sequences are MNHEY and SMNVEV (reference sequence). This CDR3 region has 16 residues. Trimming cost V 2 bases and J 0 bases, with 11 bases left between them. CDR3 residues: CASSLVGGDSNQPQHF. The CDR3 DNA reads TGTGCCAGCAGTTTAGTCGGGGGTGATAGCAATCAGCCCCAGCATTTT.

J is TRBJ2-1 and V is TRBV7-6; 15 bases agree with TRBD2. This CDR3 spans 16 amino acids. V lost 5 bases and J lost 7; bases outside the gene matches: 6. Germline V gene sequence: CDR1 SGHVS, CDR2 FNYEAQ. The CDR3 nucleotides are TGTGCCAGCAGCGGACTAGCGGGAGGGCGAACGAATGAGCAGTTCTTC. This gives the protein CASSGLAGGRTNEQFF.